This passage covers 18 T cell receptor beta chains from one sample sequenced in a study of Tregs in tolerant kidney transplant recipients. Using immunoSEQ multiplex PCR, the repertoire was profiled, and TCRdb retains in-frame clones only, with some absent. The sample consists of 200,000 to 300,000 clones, roughly four fifths of them appearing once. Sequenced sample: CD4+ T cells from blood. The receptors shown here come from a human donor in good health.

This clone was seen a single time. The gene calls are TRBV18 and TRBJ1-4; 7 nucleotides agree with TRBD1. V lost 8 bases and J lost 8; bases outside the gene matches: 11. This CDR3 is 14 amino acids long. From germline, CDR1 is KGHSH and CDR2 LQKENI. The CDR3, as DNA: TGTGCCAGCGAAACGACAGGGTCAGGAGAAAAACTGTTTTTT. It encodes CASETTGSGEKLFF.

V and J are TRBV10-1 and TRBJ2-1; the D gene is possibly TRBD2 (5 bases). Trimming removed 5 bases from V and 5 bases from J, with 7 bases in between. The CDR3 extends over 12 amino acids. The germline gives CDR1 WNHNN, CDR2 SYGVQD (reference sequence). CDR3 in amino acids: CASSPGNNEQFF. CDR3 coding DNA: TGCGCCAGCAGTCCGGGGAACAATGAGCAGTTCTTC.

The J gene is TRBJ2-7, the V gene TRBV11-2; D unresolved. CDR3 size: 13 residues. The germline V and J ends were trimmed by 2 bases and 2 bases, with 7 bases remaining between them. Germline CDR1 and CDR2: SGHAT and FQNNGV. CDR3 region: CASSLSHTYEQYF. In DNA, the CDR3 is TGTGCCAGCAGCTTATCGCACACCTACGAGCAGTACTTC. The whole variable domain, filled in from reference TRBV11-2 and TRBJ2-7, reads EAGVAQSPRYKIIEKRQSVAFWCNPISGHATLYWYQQILGQGPKLLIQFQNNGVVDDSQLPKDRFSAERLKGVDSTLKIQPAKLEDSAVYLCASSLSHTYEQYFGPGTRLTVT.

This clone was detected once. The rearrangement links TRBV7-6 to TRBJ2-1; 7 bases fit TRBD2. Trimming cost V 5 bases and J 6 bases; bases outside gene matches: 10. CDR1 and CDR2 from the germline V gene are SGHVS and FNYEAQ. The CDR3 has 15 residues. Here the CDR3 DNA reads TGTGCCAGCAGCCCATATGGGGAGGGCCTCAATGAGCAGTTCTTC. It yields the protein CASSPYGEGLNEQFF.

This sequence joins TRBV6-6 and TRBJ1-3; D is unresolved. The CDR3 is 14 amino acids. V gave up 10 bases and J gave up 0 bases, with 13 bases separating them. Germline V gene sequence: CDR1 MNHNY, CDR2 SVGAGI (reference sequence). The DNA of the CDR3 is TGTGCCACTCTCCACGACACCTCTGGAAACACCATATATTTT. Protein: CATLHDTSGNTIYF.

This clone has a single count. DNA for the CDR3: TGTGCCAGCAGTCCCGGAGGGCCCCTCAATGAGCAGTTCTTC. This translates into CASSPGGPLNEQFF. The V gene is TRBV7-6, the J gene TRBJ2-1, with a tentative D call TRBD2 (6 bases). The CDR3 runs to 14 residues. V was cut by 6 bases and J by 6 bases, with 15 bases left in between. CDR1 is SGHVS and CDR2 is FNYEAQ in the germline V gene.

The chain has TRBV6-5 and TRBJ1-6, with 11 bases identical to TRBD1. Germline V lookup: CDR1 MNHEY, CDR2 SVGAGI. This CDR3 is 14 amino acids long. J gave up 9 bases and V 5 bases, and 3 bases lay outside the gene matches. CDR3 sequence reads: CASSVDRGPSPLHF. In nucleotides, the CDR3 is TGTGCCAGCAGTGTGGACAGGGGGCCTTCACCCCTCCACTTT.

The V gene is TRBV9, the J gene TRBJ2-5; no firm D call. The J call is doubtful: the DNA matches TRBJ2-7 better. The CDR3 is 15 residues long. Germline V gene data show CDR1 as SGDLS and CDR2 as YYNGEE. DNA of the CDR3: TGTGCCAGCAGCCCGCAAATGGGCGGATATGGCGAGCAGTACTTC. Translation gives CASSPQMGGYGEQYF.

The V and J genes are TRBV9 and TRBJ2-3, with D tentatively TRBD2 (5 bases). V gave up 3 bases and J gave up 2 bases, with 16 bases separating them. The germline V gene has CDR1 SGDLS and CDR2 YYNGEE. The CDR3 sequence is 16 residues long. The DNA of the CDR3 is TGTGCCAGCAGCGGGAGAGGGTCTCGTTACACAGATACGCAGTATTTT. It translates to CASSGRGSRYTDTQYF. The entire variable domain, with the rest obtained from reference TRBV9 and TRBJ2-3, is as follows: DSGVTQTPKHLITATGQRVTLRCSPRSGDLSVYWYQQSLDQGLQFLIQYYNGEERAKGNILERFSAQQFPDLHSELNLSSLELGDSALYFCASSGRGSRYTDTQYFGPGTRLTVL.

This chain uses TRBV7-9 with TRBJ1-1, with D possibly TRBD1 on 6 matching bases. Trimming took 4 bases from V and 2 from J, leaving 26 bases between them. CDR1 and CDR2 from the germline V gene are SEHNR and FQNEAQ (reference sequence). This CDR3 is built from 19 residues. CDR3 nucleotides: TGTGCCAGCAGCTCCGGGGAATTTTTTGGACAGAAGGAAAACACTGAAGCTTTCTTT. Residues: CASSSGEFFGQKENTEAFF.

The chain couples TRBV6-5 to TRBJ2-1, with 8 bases identical to TRBD2. The J segment lost 6 bases and the V segment lost 4 bases, leaving 5 bases of the junction unmatched. Per the germline V gene, CDR1 is MNHEY and CDR2 is SVGAGI. This CDR3 spans 14 amino acids. The CDR3 nucleotides are TGTGCCAGCAGTTCCCAGGCGGGAGGCAATGAGCAGTTCTTC. Protein sequence: CASSSQAGGNEQFF.

This clone was detected a few times. The chain links TRBV6-5 to TRBJ2-6; D not resolved. From germline, CDR1 is MNHEY and CDR2 SVGAGI. V was clipped by 2 bases and J by 7 bases, with 6 bases between them. The CDR3 extends over 13 amino acids. The CDR3: CASSYDTANVLTF. CDR3 in DNA: TGTGCCAGCAGTTACGACACTGCCAACGTCCTGACTTTC.

This rearrangement joins TRBV6-4 to TRBJ2-3; TRBD2 aligns across 9 bases. The junction had 4 bases not matched to a gene; V was cut back by 3 bases and J by 0 bases. Germline CDR1 reads MRHNA; CDR2 reads SNTAGT. The CDR3 consists of 16 residues. The CDR3 nucleotides are TGTGCCAGCAGTGATCGTAGCGGGGGTAGCACAGATACGCAGTATTTT. It yields the protein CASSDRSGGSTDTQYF.

The CDR3 sequence is CASSPRTGGNANTGELFF. CDR3 nucleotides: TGTGCCAGCTCACCCCGGACAGGGGGTAATGCGAACACCGGGGAGCTGTTTTTT. The J gene is TRBJ2-2, the V gene TRBV18; 10 bases are a match to TRBD1. This CDR3 spans 18 amino acids. J gave up 0 bases and V 3 bases, and 7 bases lay outside the gene matches. Germline CDR1 is KGHSH and CDR2 is LQKENI.

J is TRBJ2-7 and V is TRBV5-6; 8 bases map to TRBD2. The CDR3 is made up of 17 amino acids. Germline V gives CDR1 SGHDT, CDR2 YYEEEE. Unmatched junction bases numbered 16, after V lost 1 base and J lost 7 bases. The CDR3 reads CASSLLILAGSLAEQYF. Written as DNA, the CDR3 is TGTGCCAGCAGCTTGTTGATTTTAGCGGGAAGTCTGGCAGAGCAGTACTTC.

This chain joins TRBV11-3 and TRBJ2-1; maybe TRBD2 (5 bases). Germline CDR1 reads SGHNT; CDR2 reads YENEEA. V was cut by 0 bases and J by 3 bases, with 9 bases left in between. CDR3 length equals 15 residues. The CDR3 spells CASSLENSGYNEQFF. The CDR3 nucleotides read TGTGCCAGCAGCTTAGAAAACAGCGGCTACAATGAGCAGTTCTTC.

The J gene is TRBJ2-1, the V gene TRBV11-2, with 11 bases aligning to TRBD2. Germline V gives CDR1 SGHAT, CDR2 FQNNGV. The V gene end was trimmed by 1 base and the J gene end by 0 bases; junction bases not matched to a gene: 8. The CDR3 length is 19 residues. CDR3 nucleotide sequence: TGTGCCAGCAGCTTAGTCGGTCCTAGCGGGGGGACCTCCTACAATGAGCAGTTCTTC. This codes for CASSLVGPSGGTSYNEQFF.

This sequence joins TRBV5-1 and TRBJ2-1, with TRBD2 matching 13 bases. This CDR3 is built from 15 residues. The germline V gene encodes CDR1 SGHRS and CDR2 YFSETQ. V lost 1 base to trimming and J lost 6 bases; unmatched junction nucleotides: 1. CDR3 nucleotide sequence: TGCGCCAGCAGCTTGACTAGCGGGGGGGCCAATGAGCAGTTCTTC. This translates into CASSLTSGGANEQFF.